Shown below are 7 T cell receptor beta chains from a single sample sequenced in a study of shared T cell receptors in the human thymus. This table comes from immunoSEQ multiplex PCR, and its TCRdb copy is limited to in-frame clones, with some not included. This table holds 500,000 to 750,000 clones, approximately 90% found once. The sample also formed part of further work on human thymus T cells.

Input material: thymocytes. The receptors derive from a boy under three years old with a congenital heart defect.

The CDR3 sequence is CASSLLTTGSYNEQFF. The CDR3 nucleotides are TGTGCCAGCAGTTTATTGACGACGGGGAGCTACAATGAGCAGTTCTTC. The chain has TRBV27 and TRBJ2-1, with a tentative D call TRBD2 (5 bases). The CDR3 is 16 amino acids. V dropped 1 base and J dropped 3 bases, with 13 bases sitting between them. CDR1 and CDR2 from the germline V gene are MNHEY and SMNVEV (reference sequence).

This clone has a handful of counts. V gene TRBV5-1 combines with J gene TRBJ2-7, with D maybe TRBD2 (5 bases). This CDR3 comprises 16 residues. V was cut by 4 bases and J by 0 bases, with 17 bases left in between. Per the germline V gene, CDR1 is SGHRS and CDR2 is YFSETQ. The CDR3 protein is CASSPGGLPSSYEQYF. In nucleotides, the CDR3 is TGCGCCAGCAGCCCCGGAGGTCTCCCGAGCTCCTACGAGCAGTACTTC.

The rearrangement joins TRBV11-1 to TRBJ2-3; the match to TRBD2 covers 8 bases. Germline V gene data show CDR1 as SGHAT and CDR2 as FQDESV (reference sequence). Losses at the gene ends were 4 bases for V and 2 bases for J; bases not matched to a gene: 14. The CDR3 is 18 residues long. The DNA for the CDR3 is TGTGCCAGCAGCTCGGACACCCAATTTAGCGGGGACACAGATACGCAGTATTTT. Protein: CASSSDTQFSGDTDTQYF.

The chain carries TRBV20-1 and TRBJ2-7; TRBD1 might be the D (5 bases). The V gene's germline CDR1 is DFQATT and CDR2 SNEGSKA (reference sequence). Trimming stripped 6 bases from V and 2 bases from J, with 8 bases between. The CDR3 covers 11 residues. CDR3 DNA: TGCAGTGCCAGACAGACCTACGAGCAGTACTTC. It yields the protein CSARQTYEQYF.

V gene TRBV15 combines with J gene TRBJ2-7, with 8 bases fitting TRBD1. The length of the CDR3 is 16 residues. Germline assignment: CDR1 LNHNV and CDR2 YYDKDF (reference sequence). V trimming: 5 bases; J trimming: 5 bases; junction bases outside the gene matches: 14. This CDR3 reads CATSLTPTGVEDEQYF. The CDR3 DNA reads TGTGCCACCAGCCTCACACCGACAGGGGTAGAGGACGAGCAGTACTTC.

The chain couples TRBV12-2 to TRBJ1-1; TRBD1, as called in the table, went unchecked against the DNA. TRBV12-2 is a listed pseudogene. The CDR3 runs 14 residues. CDR3 in amino acids: CASRLDSLNTEAFF. The CDR3 bases are TGTGCAAGTCGCTTGGACAGCTTGAACACTGAAGCTTTCTTT.

V gene TRBV30 combines with J gene TRBJ2-7; 10 nucleotides agree with TRBD1. With 5 bases clipped from V and 4 bases from J, the junction kept 8 bases outside the gene matches. The germline V gene encodes CDR1 GTSNPN and CDR2 SVGIG (reference sequence). The CDR3 sequence is 14 residues long. CDR3 region: CAWARDRGVYEQYF. In DNA, the CDR3 is TGTGCCTGGGCCCGGGACAGGGGTGTGTACGAGCAGTACTTC.